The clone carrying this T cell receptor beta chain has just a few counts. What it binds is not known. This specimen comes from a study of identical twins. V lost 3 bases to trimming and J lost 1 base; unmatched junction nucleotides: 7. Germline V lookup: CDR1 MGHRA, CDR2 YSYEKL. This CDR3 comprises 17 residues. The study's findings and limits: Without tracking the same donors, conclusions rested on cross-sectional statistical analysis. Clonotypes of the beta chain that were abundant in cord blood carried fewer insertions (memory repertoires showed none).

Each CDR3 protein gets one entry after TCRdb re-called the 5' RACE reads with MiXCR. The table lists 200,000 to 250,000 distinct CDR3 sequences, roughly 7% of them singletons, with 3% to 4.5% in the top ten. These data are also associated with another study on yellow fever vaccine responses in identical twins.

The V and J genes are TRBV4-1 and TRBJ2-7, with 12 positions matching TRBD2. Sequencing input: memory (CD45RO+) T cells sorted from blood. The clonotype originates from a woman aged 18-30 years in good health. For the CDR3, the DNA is TGCGCCAGCAGCCACGACACACTAGCGGGGGGTTCCTACGAGCAGTACGTC. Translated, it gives CASSHDTLAGGSYEQYV.